The 11 T cell receptor beta chains below come from one sample, sequenced in a study of blood T cell repertoires in COVID-19. Clones were sequenced by immunoSEQ multiplex PCR, and TCRdb holds only the in-frame ones, with some missing. The sample consists of under 150,000 clones, over 70% of them appearing once. The sequenced sample consisted of peripheral blood. These receptors originate from an elderly man with active or convalescent COVID-19.

V usage is TRBV4-3 and J usage is TRBJ1-1, with D uncertain. Per the germline V gene, CDR1 is LGHNA and CDR2 is YSLEER. Trimming stripped 4 bases from V and 0 bases from J, with 18 bases between. The CDR3 runs 17 residues. The CDR3 loop is CASSLRGRMGMNTEAFF. DNA of the CDR3: TGCGCCAGCAGCCTCCGAGGGCGGATGGGTATGAACACTGAAGCTTTCTTT.

CDR3 coding DNA: TGTGCCAGCAGTTACGGGACAGGGGTTGGAAGCAATCAGCCCCAGCATTTT. This codes for CASSYGTGVGSNQPQHF. This chain joins TRBV6-2 or TRBV6-3 and TRBJ1-5; 10 bases are a match to TRBD1. The length of the CDR3 is 17 residues. V lost 2 bases and J lost 1; bases outside the gene matches: 5. In germline, CDR1 is MNHEY, CDR2 SVGEGT.

This rearrangement joins TRBV4-2 to TRBJ1-5; 8 positions agree with TRBD1. J lost 4 bases, V lost 3 bases, and 5 bases had no gene match. Looked up from germline, CDR1 is LGHNA and CDR2 is YNFKEQ. This CDR3 has 15 residues. CDR3: CASSHEDRANQPQHF. CDR3 DNA sequence: TGTGCCAGCAGCCATGAGGACAGGGCAAATCAGCCCCAGCATTTT.

This chain joins TRBV7-2 and TRBJ1-5; D possibly corresponds to TRBD1 (5 bases). The CDR3 covers 15 residues. Per the germline V gene, CDR1 is SGHTA and CDR2 is FQGNSA. Deletions cut 5 bases from V and 0 bases from J, with 11 bases between. CDR3 nucleotide sequence: TGTGCCAGCAGCCCAGGGTATTATAGCAATCAGCCCCAGCATTTT. Residues: CASSPGYYSNQPQHF.

This clone is a singleton in its sample. The chain has TRBV11-3 and TRBJ2-3; TRBD1 matches at 8 bases. Germline values: CDR1 SGHNT, CDR2 YENEEA. The CDR3 totals 15 residues. The V segment lost 2 bases and the J segment 5 bases; nucleotides outside the gene matches: 6. In nucleotides, the CDR3 is TGTGCCAGCAGCTTAAGGCAGGGGGCCGGAGATACGCAGTATTTT. Residues: CASSLRQGAGDTQYF.

The chain employs TRBV3-1 (or the pseudogene TRBV3-2) and TRBJ2-2; D is ambiguous. The CDR3 has 13 amino acids. The V end lost 1 base, the J end lost 6 bases, and 6 bases lay between the germline ends. The germline V gene encodes CDR1 LGHDT and CDR2 YNNKEL (reference sequence). The CDR3 here is CASSQVLSGELFF. Here the CDR3 DNA reads TGTGCCAGCAGCCAAGTTTTATCCGGGGAGCTGTTTTTT.

The chain links TRBV6-5 to TRBJ1-6; TRBD1 aligns across 10 bases. CDR1 is MNHEY, CDR2 SVGAGI, per germline. After removal of 4 bases from V and 11 bases from J, the junction contained 8 bases not matched to a gene. The CDR3 length is 15 residues. In DNA, the CDR3 is TGTGCCAGCAGTTCCCGGGACAGGGGTTGGGCACCCCTCCACTTT. Translating it yields CASSSRDRGWAPLHF.

The rearrangement links TRBV7-9 to TRBJ1-5, with D unresolved. Germline V gives CDR1 SEHNR, CDR2 FQNEAQ (reference sequence). Trimming removed 0 bases at V and 4 bases at J, with 13 bases between. The CDR3 covers 16 residues. The CDR3: CASSLALSEENQPQHF. CDR3 sequence (DNA): TGTGCCAGCAGCTTAGCCCTTTCGGAGGAAAATCAGCCCCAGCATTTT. Combining the CDR3 with reference TRBV7-9 and TRBJ1-5 gives the whole variable domain DTGVSQNPRHKITKRGQNVTFRCDPISEHNRLYWYRQTLGQGPEFLTYFQNEAQLEKSRLLSDRFSAERPKGSFSTLEIQRTEQGDSAMYLCASSLALSEENQPQHFGDGTRLSIL.

The chain uses TRBV4-1 and TRBJ1-4; D unclear. V gave up 0 bases and J gave up 5 bases, with 13 bases separating them. The CDR3 totals 16 residues. Germline assignment: CDR1 MGHRA and CDR2 YSYEKL. In nucleotides, the CDR3 is TGCGCCAGCAGCCAAGATCAGTACAGCTTAAATGAAAAACTGTTTTTT. Its translation is CASSQDQYSLNEKLFF.

The chain joins TRBV5-1 to TRBJ1-3; D is unresolved. Trimming removed 0 bases at V and 4 bases at J, with 14 bases between. Germline CDR1 SGHRS, CDR2 YFSETQ. The CDR3 runs to 16 residues. CDR3: CASSLVPGTWGNTIYF. The CDR3 nucleotides read TGCGCCAGCAGCTTGGTTCCAGGAACCTGGGGAAACACCATATATTTT.

V and J are TRBV27 and TRBJ2-3; 14 nucleotides align to TRBD2. Germline assignment: CDR1 MNHEY and CDR2 SMNVEV (reference sequence). V was pared by 7 bases and J by 2 bases, with 5 bases of the junction left unmatched. The length of the CDR3 is 16 residues. As DNA, the CDR3 is TGTGCCAGCACACTGACTAGCGGGGGGGTCACAGATACGCAGTATTTT. It specifies CASTLTSGGVTDTQYF.